This TCR beta chain was sequenced during a study of blood T cell repertoires in COVID-19 (dated by TCRdb to between 2020 and 2021). For context, the study as a whole: The collaborator samples originated in the United States, Italy and Spain and spanned the acute and convalescent phases of COVID-19. The sample metadata nearly always contained a de-identified subject ID, COVID-19 status, age in years and sex. The samples were drawn from the first 160 participants of the ongoing ImmuneRACE study and from over a thousand subjects provided by 6 global collaborators. The prospective study material was composed of cDNA or gDNA derived from T cells, B-cell-depleted T cells, or PBMCs. The dataset comprised deeply sampled blood TCRbeta repertoires from subjects exposed to, actively infected with, or recovered from COVID-19. Where HLA class I and class II types were available, the types were taken from metadata supplied by the sample provider, not from assay-based typing. A freely available public database, intended as a resource for researchers studying the immune response to SARS-CoV-2, is where the repertoires were released.

TCRbeta CDR3 regions were amplified from genomic DNA using the immunoSEQ Assay, a bias-controlled multiplex PCR. The paper's processing steps were these. Within the assay, amplification of reference gene primers was used to estimate how many nucleated cells each sample contained. To quantify the absolute abundance of each unique TCRbeta CDR3 rearrangement, sequence reads were collapsed and filtered. For each sample, productive Simpson clonality was calculated as the square root of Simpson's diversity index across productive rearrangements. As stored in TCRdb, this immuneACCESS dataset retains in-frame rearrangements with V and J assigned. A fraction of the clones does not appear; measured against another copy, unresolved V genes explain less than half of the discrepancy, and the remainder lacks a known reason. The DNA was the basis for D and trimming; V, J and clone size are from that table. This sample has around 300,000 clones in its table, and 75% to 95% of those were observed once. The ten largest make up approximately 1.2% of the sample.

Overall study results and their limits: How much clinical and demographic metadata was included differed by source and by participant, and the metadata was provided uncurated.

Enrolling through a virtual design, the prospective study's participants ranged in age from roughly 18 to 89 years and lived across roughly 24 United States geographic areas. In the prospective study, cohorts were assigned on the basis of participant-reported clinical history obtained from a screening survey and a study questionnaire. For ImmuneRACE Cohort 3, a participant was defined as recovered based on two consecutive negative NP/OP PCR tests, clearance by a healthcare professional, or resolution of symptoms. In the prospective study, whole blood, serum and a nasopharyngeal or oropharyngeal swab were collected from each participant by mobile phlebotomists. Participants in the prospective study had the option to provide additional blood draws and questionnaires over an approximately 2-month period. Before DNA extraction, blood samples from the prospective study were shipped at room temperature or frozen.

In the case of this clone: The clone's antigen remains unknown. No quality values exist for individual bases; no much larger clone is one base distant. This sample also contains other DNA sequences that code for the same CDR3.

The source of this sequence is a woman between 25 and 40 years old who had recovered from COVID-19. Sequencing was done on a sample of PBMCs or T cells enriched from blood (not recorded which).

The sequenced DNA: TGTGCCAGCAGCGCCGGACTAGCGGGAGGTAATGAGCAGTTCTTC. It translates to CASSAGLAGGNEQFF. The chain is made from TRBV9 and TRBJ2-1; 14 nucleotides in the junction match TRBD2. Ends trimmed: V by 3 bases, J by 7 bases; bases unmatched to a gene: 3. In the germline V gene, CDR1 corresponds to SGDLS and CDR2 to YYNGEE. The CDR3 goes from the cysteine to the phenylalanine over 15 residues. Just CDR3 DNA is preserved here, 45 bases in frame from base 1.